These 9 T cell receptor beta chains were sequenced from one sample in a study of T cells in Graves' hyperthyroidism and ophthalmopathy. It was RNA transcripts that yielded the amplified TCR beta CDR3 regions. When the TCR CDR3 underwent first-round RT-PCR, the HTBI primer set was used. TCRdb reanalysed the multiplex PCR reads using MiXCR and keeps one entry per CDR3 protein. Of roughly 250,000 distinct CDR3 sequences listed, about 15% are singletons. The sample was blood. These receptors all stem from a woman aged 35 to 49 with Graves' hyperthyroidism that later progressed to Graves' ophthalmopathy.

In its sample, this clonotype was seen many times. The chain combines TRBV28 with TRBJ1-5, with TRBD1 identical over 8 bases. The CDR3 spans 18 residues. Trimming cost V 6 bases and J 0 bases; bases outside gene matches: 13. Germline V gene lookup returns CDR1 MDHEN and CDR2 SYDVKM. CDR3 residues: CASSTVGQALYSNQPQHF. The CDR3 nucleotides read TGTGCCAGCAGCACCGTGGGACAGGCCCTTTATAGCAATCAGCCCCAGCATTTT.

This clonotype appeared a few times. The chain recombines TRBV19 with TRBJ2-7; no reliable D call. The germline CDR1 and CDR2 sequences are LNHDA and SQIVND (reference sequence). The CDR3 length is 14 residues. V gave up 5 bases and J gave up 3 bases, with 14 bases separating them. The DNA for the CDR3 is TGTGCCAGTAGTCTAGGCCCTTACAGCTACGAGCAGTACTTC. Translated: CASSLGPYSYEQYF.

In its sample, this clonotype was seen many times. V usage is TRBV7-6 and J usage is TRBJ2-3; D is undetermined. Germline V gene data show CDR1 as SGHVS and CDR2 as FNYEAQ. The V end was cut by 6 bases, the J end by 0 bases, with 10 bases between. The CDR3 is 14 amino acids. CDR3 residues: CASSSLASTDTQYF. Here the CDR3 DNA reads TGTGCCAGCAGTTCACTCGCTAGCACAGATACGCAGTATTTT.

The V gene is TRBV4-1, the J gene TRBJ2-3; unclear D gene. The V gene lost 4 bases and the J gene lost 4 bases, with 6 bases spanning the gap. This CDR3 has 12 residues. The V gene's germline CDR1 is MGHRA and CDR2 YSYEKL. CDR3 residues: CASSPPADTQYF. CDR3 in DNA: TGCGCCAGCAGCCCCCCGGCAGATACGCAGTATTTT.

In its sample, this clonotype was seen many times. The V call is TRBV7-9, the J call TRBJ1-4; D is uncertain. Trimming left V 2 bases short and J 5 bases short, with 6 bases between. The CDR3 consists of 13 residues. Germline V gene data show CDR1 as SEHNR and CDR2 as FQNEAQ (reference sequence). The CDR3, as DNA: TGTGCCAGCAGCTTACACGCGAATGAAAAACTGTTTTTT. Amino acids: CASSLHANEKLFF.

The table lists this clonotype with many counts. This chain uses TRBV11-2 with TRBJ1-3; D is uncertain. The V end lost 1 base, the J end lost 0 bases, and 7 bases lay between the germline ends. Germline V gene sequence: CDR1 SGHAT, CDR2 FQNNGV. The CDR3 sequence is 15 residues long. The CDR3 sequence is CASSLGSSSGNTIYF. The CDR3 region has the DNA TGTGCCAGCAGCTTAGGGTCCAGCTCTGGAAACACCATATATTTT.

This clonotype was found many times. The V call is TRBV9, the J call TRBJ2-1; TRBD2 is a possible D gene (5 bases). Germline CDR1 reads SGDLS; CDR2 reads YYNGEE. This CDR3 spans 19 amino acids. Trimming shortened V by 1 base and J by 6 bases, and 26 bases separated the two germline ends. The chain's CDR3 is CASSVSRQSGERGSNEQFF. CDR3 DNA sequence: TGTGCCAGCAGCGTAAGTCGTCAAAGTGGGGAGAGAGGAAGCAATGAGCAGTTCTTC.

The sample holds many counts of this clonotype. This chain joins TRBV27 and TRBJ2-1, with TRBD2 matching over 10 bases. Germline V gene lookup returns CDR1 MNHEY and CDR2 SMNVEV (reference sequence). The ends lost 3 bases at V and 8 bases at J; junction bases unmatched: 1. The length of the CDR3 is 13 residues. The CDR3 sequence is CASSFGTSDEQFF. CDR3 coding DNA: TGTGCCAGCAGTTTTGGGACTAGCGATGAGCAGTTCTTC.

This clonotype was seen ten or more times. The chain uses TRBV20-1 and TRBJ1-3; D may be TRBD1 (6 bases). Germline loops: CDR1 DFQATT, CDR2 SNEGSKA (reference sequence). Trimming shortened V by 2 bases and J by 1 base, and 6 bases separated the two germline ends. CDR3 size: 13 residues. CDR3 residues: CSARRGSGNTIYF. The CDR3 region has the DNA TGCAGTGCTAGAAGGGGGTCTGGAAACACCATATATTTT.